A selection of T cell receptor beta chains follows, all from one sample in a study of T cells in Graves' hyperthyroidism and ophthalmopathy. TCRdb reanalysed the multiplex PCR reads using MiXCR and keeps one entry per CDR3 protein. The sample comprises about 620,000 distinct CDR3 sequences, about a sixth of which are singletons, and over 3.5% rests with the top ten. What was sequenced was blood. Every receptor here comes from a woman aged 25-40 years with Graves' hyperthyroidism. Both conserved end residues are part of each CDR3. Fields, in order: CDR3 protein, CDR3 DNA, J gene, V gene, D gene, clone size, CDR3 length. D genes are given only for firm matches. Rows give clone size only sometimes, using once, few, many, or a class for an expanded clone.

cdr3_aa: CASSQDRWEQYF
cdr3_nt: TGTGCCAGCAGCCAAGATCGTTGGGAGCAGTACTTC
j_call: TRBJ2-7
v_call: TRBV14
d_call: -
clone_size: -
cdr3_length: 12

cdr3_aa: CASSLGTGEEKLFF
cdr3_nt: TGCGCCAGCAGCTTGGGGACAGGGGAAGAAAAACTGTTTTTT
j_call: TRBJ1-4
v_call: TRBV5-1
d_call: TRBD1
clone_size: many
cdr3_length: 14

cdr3_aa: CASSRQGKEQFF
cdr3_nt: TGTGCCAGCAGCCGCCAGGGGAAGGAGCAGTTCTTC
j_call: TRBJ2-1
v_call: TRBV6-1
d_call: -
clone_size: -
cdr3_length: 12

cdr3_aa: CASSPASPKSSGNTIYF
cdr3_nt: TGTGCCAGCTCACCAGCGAGTCCGAAGTCCTCTGGAAACACCATATATTTT
j_call: TRBJ1-3
v_call: TRBV18
d_call: -
clone_size: -
cdr3_length: 17

cdr3_aa: CASSGGQGIYEQYF
cdr3_nt: TGTGCCAGCAGCGGGGGACAGGGTATCTACGAGCAGTACTTC
j_call: TRBJ2-7
v_call: TRBV28
d_call: TRBD1
clone_size: -
cdr3_length: 14

cdr3_aa: CASSPTSWTGGAFF
cdr3_nt: TGTGCCAGCAGCCCGACTAGCTGGACAGGGGGAGCTTTCTTT
j_call: TRBJ1-1
v_call: TRBV7-8
d_call: TRBD1
clone_size: -
cdr3_length: 14

cdr3_aa: CASSLEGLAGTYTQYF
cdr3_nt: TGTGCCAGCAGCTTGGAGGGACTAGCGGGAACGTATACGCAGTATTTT
j_call: TRBJ2-3
v_call: TRBV5-5
d_call: TRBD2
clone_size: many
cdr3_length: 16

cdr3_aa: CASSPGYGQGTTNEKLFF
cdr3_nt: TGTGCCAGCAGCCCCGGATATGGACAGGGGACAACTAATGAAAAACTGTTTTTT
j_call: TRBJ1-4
v_call: TRBV9
d_call: TRBD1
clone_size: few
cdr3_length: 18

cdr3_aa: CASRPTGSAYNSPLHF
cdr3_nt: TGTGCCAGCAGGCCGACAGGGTCAGCCTATAATTCACCCCTCCACTTT
j_call: TRBJ1-6
v_call: TRBV28
d_call: TRBD1
clone_size: -
cdr3_length: 16

cdr3_aa: CASSLTVLGDEQFF
cdr3_nt: TGTGCCAGCAGTTTGACAGTTCTTGGGGATGAGCAGTTCTTC
j_call: TRBJ2-1
v_call: TRBV12-3/TRBV12-4
d_call: -
clone_size: many
cdr3_length: 14

cdr3_aa: CASSPSYGYTF
cdr3_nt: TGTGCCAGCAGCCCTTCTTATGGCTACACCTTC
j_call: TRBJ1-2
v_call: TRBV6-1
d_call: -
clone_size: many
cdr3_length: 11

cdr3_aa: CASSSTDYEQYF
cdr3_nt: TGCGCCAGCAGCTCGACGGATTACGAGCAGTACTTC
j_call: TRBJ2-7
v_call: TRBV5-1
d_call: -
clone_size: many
cdr3_length: 12